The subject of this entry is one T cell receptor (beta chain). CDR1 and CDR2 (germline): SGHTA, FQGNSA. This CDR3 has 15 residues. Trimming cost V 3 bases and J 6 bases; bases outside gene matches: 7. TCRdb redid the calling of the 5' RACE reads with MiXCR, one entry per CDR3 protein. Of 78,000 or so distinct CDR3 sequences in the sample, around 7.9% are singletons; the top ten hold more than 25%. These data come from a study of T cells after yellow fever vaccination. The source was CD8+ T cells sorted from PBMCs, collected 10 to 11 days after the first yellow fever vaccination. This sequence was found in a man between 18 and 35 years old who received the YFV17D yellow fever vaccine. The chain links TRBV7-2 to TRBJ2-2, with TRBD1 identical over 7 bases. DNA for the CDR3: TGTGCCAGCAGCTTGGTCAGGGGGTTCGCCGGGGAGCTGTTTTTT. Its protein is CASSLVRGFAGELFF.